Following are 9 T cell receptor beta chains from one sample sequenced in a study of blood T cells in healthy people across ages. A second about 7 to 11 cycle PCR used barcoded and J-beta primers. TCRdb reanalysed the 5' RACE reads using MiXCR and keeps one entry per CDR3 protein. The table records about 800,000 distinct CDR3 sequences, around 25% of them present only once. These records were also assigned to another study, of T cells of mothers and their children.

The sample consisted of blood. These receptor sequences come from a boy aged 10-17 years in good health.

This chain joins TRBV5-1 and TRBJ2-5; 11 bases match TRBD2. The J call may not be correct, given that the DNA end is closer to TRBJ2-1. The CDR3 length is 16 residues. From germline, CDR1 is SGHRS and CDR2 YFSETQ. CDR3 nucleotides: TGCGCCAGCAGCTTGGTGGTAGCGGGAGGGCCGAATGAGCAGTTCTTC. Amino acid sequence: CASSLVVAGGPNEQFF.

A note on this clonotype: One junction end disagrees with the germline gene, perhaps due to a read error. CDR3 bases: TGTGCCATCAGTGCCACTATTGGACAGGGTAGGAATGAGCAGCTCTTC. Protein product: CAISATIGQGRNEQLF. The chain has TRBV10-3 and TRBJ2-1; 8 bases fit TRBD1. Germline V lookup: CDR1 ENHRY, CDR2 SYGVKD. CDR3 size: 16 residues.

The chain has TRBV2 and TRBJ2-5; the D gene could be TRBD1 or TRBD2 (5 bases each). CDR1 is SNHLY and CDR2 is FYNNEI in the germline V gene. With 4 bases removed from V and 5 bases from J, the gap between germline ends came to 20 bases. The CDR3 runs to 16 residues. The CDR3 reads CASSGNTGTEEETQYF. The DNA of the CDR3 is TGTGCCAGCAGTGGAAACACCGGGACGGAGGAGGAGACCCAGTACTTC. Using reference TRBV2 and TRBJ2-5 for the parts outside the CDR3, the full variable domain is EPEVTQTPSHQVTQMGQEVILRCVPISNHLYFYWYRQILGQKVEFLVSFYNNEISEKSEIFDDQFSVERPDGSNFTLKIRSTKLEDSAMYFCASSGNTGTEEETQYFGPGTRLLVL.

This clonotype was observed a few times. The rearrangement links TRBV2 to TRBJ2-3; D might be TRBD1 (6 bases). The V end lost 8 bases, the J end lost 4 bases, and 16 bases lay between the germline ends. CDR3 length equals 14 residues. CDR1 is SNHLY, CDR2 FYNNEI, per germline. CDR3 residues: CASSGQTRADTQYF. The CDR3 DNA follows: TGTGCCAGCTCGGGACAAACCAGGGCAGATACGCAGTATTTT.

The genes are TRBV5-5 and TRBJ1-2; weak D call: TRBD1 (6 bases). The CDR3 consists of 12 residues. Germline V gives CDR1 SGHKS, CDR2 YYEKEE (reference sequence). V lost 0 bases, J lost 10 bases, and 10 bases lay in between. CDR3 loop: CASSLDQGFYTF. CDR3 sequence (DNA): TGTGCCAGCAGCTTGGACCAGGGGTTCTACACCTTC.

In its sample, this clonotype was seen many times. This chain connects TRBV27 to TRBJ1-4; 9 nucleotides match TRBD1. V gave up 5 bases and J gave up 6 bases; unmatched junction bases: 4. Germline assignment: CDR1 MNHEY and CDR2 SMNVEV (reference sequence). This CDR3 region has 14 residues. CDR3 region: CASSLTGGYEKLFF. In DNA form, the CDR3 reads TGTGCCAGCAGTCTGACAGGGGGATATGAAAAACTGTTTTTT.

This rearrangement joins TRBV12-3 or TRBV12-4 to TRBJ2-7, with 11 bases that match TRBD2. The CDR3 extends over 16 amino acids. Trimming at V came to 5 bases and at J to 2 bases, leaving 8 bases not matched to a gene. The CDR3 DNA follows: TGTGCCAGCAGTGGAGCAACTAGCGGGGGCGCCTACGAGCAGTACTTC. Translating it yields CASSGATSGGAYEQYF.

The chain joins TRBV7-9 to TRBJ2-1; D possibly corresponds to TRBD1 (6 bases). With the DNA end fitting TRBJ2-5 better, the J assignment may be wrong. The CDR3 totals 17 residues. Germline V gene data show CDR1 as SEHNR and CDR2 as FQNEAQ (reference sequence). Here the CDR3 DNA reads TGTGCCAGCAGCTTAGCCCGAGAACCAGGGGAAGGAGAGACCCAGTACTTC. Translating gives CASSLAREPGEGETQYF.

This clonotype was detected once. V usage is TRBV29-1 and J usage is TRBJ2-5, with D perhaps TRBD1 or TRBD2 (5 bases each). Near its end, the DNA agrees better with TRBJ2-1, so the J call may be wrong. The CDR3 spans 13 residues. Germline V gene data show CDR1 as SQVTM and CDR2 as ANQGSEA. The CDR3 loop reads CSVRRDLDRGQFF. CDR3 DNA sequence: TGCAGCGTCCGCCGGGACCTCGATCGGGGGCAGTTCTTC.